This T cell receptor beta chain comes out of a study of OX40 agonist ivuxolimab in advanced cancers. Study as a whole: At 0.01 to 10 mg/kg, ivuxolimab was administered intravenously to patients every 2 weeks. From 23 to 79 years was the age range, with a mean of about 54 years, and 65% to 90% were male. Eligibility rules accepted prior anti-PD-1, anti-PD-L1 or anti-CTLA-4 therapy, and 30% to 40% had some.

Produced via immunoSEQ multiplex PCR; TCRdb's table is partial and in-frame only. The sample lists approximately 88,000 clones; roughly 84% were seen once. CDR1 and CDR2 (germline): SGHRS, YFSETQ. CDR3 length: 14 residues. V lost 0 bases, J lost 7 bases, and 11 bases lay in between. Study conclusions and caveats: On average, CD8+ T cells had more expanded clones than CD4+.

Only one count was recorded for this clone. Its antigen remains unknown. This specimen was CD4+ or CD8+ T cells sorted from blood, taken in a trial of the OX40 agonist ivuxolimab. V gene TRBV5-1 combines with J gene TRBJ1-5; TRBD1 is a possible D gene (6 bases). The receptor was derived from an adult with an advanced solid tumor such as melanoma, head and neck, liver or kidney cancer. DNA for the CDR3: TGCGCCAGCAGCTTGGAAGGACAGAGGCAGCCCCAGCATTTT. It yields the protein CASSLEGQRQPQHF. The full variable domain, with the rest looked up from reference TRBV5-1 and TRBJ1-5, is KAGVTQTPRYLIKTRGQQVTLSCSPISGHRSVSWYQQTPGQGLQFLFEYFSETQRNKGNFPGRFSGRQFSNSRSEMNVSTLELGDSALYLCASSLEGQRQPQHFGDGTRLSIL.